The 31 T cell receptor beta chains below were found in one sample sequenced in a study of shared clonotypes between healthy human individuals. TCRdb's copy holds only in-frame clones and misses some; the assay was immunoSEQ multiplex PCR. Of about 1 million clones listed, more than 65% are singletons. The sequencing input was memory CD4+ T cells sorted from blood. Subset described: CD45RA-negative fraction. All receptors come from a man aged 18 to 35 in good health.

The rearrangement uses TRBV15 and TRBJ1-2; no definite D call. V gave up 0 bases and J gave up 4 bases, with 6 bases separating them. CDR1 and CDR2 from the germline V gene are LNHNV and YYDKDF (reference sequence). The CDR3 length is 13 residues. CDR3 sequence: CATSRDQSYGYTF. Here the CDR3 DNA reads TGTGCCACCAGCAGAGATCAATCCTATGGCTACACCTTC. Based on the CDR3 plus reference TRBV15 and TRBJ1-2, the full variable domain is DAMVIQNPRYQVTQFGKPVTLSCSQTLNHNVMYWYQQKSSQAPKLLFHYYDKDFNNEADTPDNFQSRRPNTSFCFLDIRSPGLGDTAMYLCATSRDQSYGYTFGSGTRLTVV.

The V gene is TRBV7-6, the J gene TRBJ2-3; 9 bases are shared with TRBD2. The CDR3 loop spans 15 amino acids. V lost 6 bases to trimming and J lost 6 bases; unmatched junction nucleotides: 10. Germline V gives CDR1 SGHVS, CDR2 FNYEAQ. In nucleotides, the CDR3 is TGTGCCAGCAGTAAAACTAGCGGGTACGCGGATACGCAGTATTTT. Its protein product is CASSKTSGYADTQYF.

This clone was found a few times. The chain employs TRBV9 and TRBJ1-4; the D gene is possibly TRBD1 (5 bases). Per germline, CDR1 SGDLS and CDR2 YYNGEE. V was shortened by 7 bases and J by 7 bases, with 11 bases between the two germline ends. The CDR3 covers 12 residues. The CDR3 protein is CASGSGTEKLFF. The CDR3 coding sequence is TGTGCCAGCGGATCAGGGACTGAAAAACTGTTTTTT. Full variable domain (outside the CDR3, taken from reference TRBV9 and TRBJ1-4): DSGVTQTPKHLITATGQRVTLRCSPRSGDLSVYWYQQSLDQGLQFLIQYYNGEERAKGNILERFSAQQFPDLHSELNLSSLELGDSALYFCASGSGTEKLFFGSGTQLSVL.

J is TRBJ2-7 and V is TRBV7-9; 8 positions match TRBD2. The CDR3 spans 15 residues. J lost 5 bases, V lost 4 bases, and 10 bases had no gene match. Germline V gene data show CDR1 as SEHNR and CDR2 as FQNEAQ (reference sequence). The CDR3 here is CASSSPGLVGDEQYF. DNA of the CDR3: TGTGCCAGCAGCTCCCCGGGACTAGTAGGGGACGAGCAGTACTTC.

The V and J genes are TRBV5-1 and TRBJ2-6; D is possibly TRBD2 (6 bases). V was clipped by 0 bases and J by 0 bases, with 10 bases between them. From germline, CDR1 is SGHRS and CDR2 YFSETQ. CDR3 length: 17 amino acids. The CDR3 sequence is CASSLGGLRSGANVLTF. The CDR3 DNA reads as TGCGCCAGCAGCTTGGGGGGACTGCGCTCTGGGGCCAACGTCCTGACTTTC. Full variable domain (missing parts from reference TRBV5-1 and TRBJ2-6): KAGVTQTPRYLIKTRGQQVTLSCSPISGHRSVSWYQQTPGQGLQFLFEYFSETQRNKGNFPGRFSGRQFSNSRSEMNVSTLELGDSALYLCASSLGGLRSGANVLTFGAGSRLTVL.

The chain uses TRBV11-2 and TRBJ2-1, with D hard to call. Trimming removed 3 bases at V and 4 bases at J, with 13 bases between. The CDR3 runs to 15 residues. The V gene's germline CDR1 is SGHAT and CDR2 FQNNGV. The CDR3 reads CASSLRLNLYNEQFF. The CDR3 region has the DNA TGTGCCAGCAGCTTGAGATTAAACCTATACAATGAGCAGTTCTTC.

The genes are TRBV10-3 and TRBJ1-1; D is unresolved. V lost 3 bases to trimming and J lost 1 base, with 6 bases between them. The CDR3 is 13 residues long. Germline-derived CDR1 and CDR2 are ENHRY and SYGVKD. CDR3 protein: CAISERENTEAFF. In DNA form, the CDR3 reads TGTGCCATCAGTGAAAGAGAGAACACTGAAGCTTTCTTT.

This chain links TRBV19 with TRBJ2-7; 8 bases agree with TRBD1. The germline gives CDR1 LNHDA, CDR2 SQIVND (reference sequence). The length of the CDR3 is 13 residues. V lost 4 bases to trimming and J lost 8 bases; unmatched junction nucleotides: 7. CDR3 protein: CASSTRGQGKQYF. For the CDR3, the DNA is TGTGCCAGTAGTACTCGCGGACAGGGAAAGCAGTACTTC.

This clone has only one observation. The J gene is TRBJ2-1, the V gene TRBV11-2; 8 positions agree with TRBD1. Trimming removed 0 bases from V and 5 bases from J; junction bases left unmatched: 3. The length of the CDR3 is 15 residues. CDR1 is SGHAT and CDR2 is FQNNGV in the germline V gene. CDR3: CASSLDRGLHNEQFF. The CDR3 coding sequence is TGTGCCAGCAGCTTAGACAGGGGGCTCCACAATGAGCAGTTCTTC. The variable domain in full, completed from reference TRBV11-2 and TRBJ2-1, reads EAGVAQSPRYKIIEKRQSVAFWCNPISGHATLYWYQQILGQGPKLLIQFQNNGVVDDSQLPKDRFSAERLKGVDSTLKIQPAKLEDSAVYLCASSLDRGLHNEQFFGPGTRLTVL.

The chain couples TRBV4-1 to TRBJ2-1, with TRBD2 matching over 13 bases. The CDR3 consists of 15 residues. V lost 1 base, J lost 12 bases, and 6 bases stayed unmatched. Germline V lookup: CDR1 MGHRA, CDR2 YSYEKL. This chain's CDR3 is CASSQGGTSGGGQFF. The CDR3 DNA follows: TGCGCCAGCAGCCAAGGAGGTACTAGCGGGGGGGGGCAGTTCTTC.

In this sample, this clone turned up many times. This CDR3 is also generated by other DNA sequences in the sample. This chain uses TRBV18 with TRBJ2-7, with D perhaps TRBD1 (6 bases). Trimming took 1 base from V and 7 from J, leaving 17 bases between them. In germline, CDR1 is KGHSH, CDR2 LQKENI. This CDR3 is built from 15 residues. DNA for the CDR3: TGTGCCAGCTCACCACAAAACAGGGAAAAGGGTGAGCAGTACTTC. Its protein is CASSPQNREKGEQYF.

The rearrangement uses TRBV30 and TRBJ2-7; D perhaps matches TRBD2 (6 bases). The germline CDR1 and CDR2 sequences are GTSNPN and SVGIG (reference sequence). This CDR3 has 14 residues. With 3 bases removed from V and 0 bases from J, the gap between germline ends came to 12 bases. DNA of the CDR3: TGTGCCTGGAGGCCCCGGGGGAACTCCTACGAGCAGTACTTC. It specifies CAWRPRGNSYEQYF.

The V call is TRBV6-1, the J call TRBJ2-7, with D perhaps matching TRBD1 or TRBD2 (5 bases each). V shed 9 bases and J shed 3 bases, with 18 bases lying between them. The CDR3 is 14 residues long. The germline CDR1 and CDR2 sequences are MNHNS and SASEGT. The CDR3, as DNA: TGTGCCAGGTACGTCGGGGCCAGCCACTACGAGCAGTACTTC. Translating it yields CARYVGASHYEQYF.

The chain carries TRBV30 and TRBJ2-7; 12 bases are shared with TRBD2. CDR1 GTSNPN and CDR2 SVGIG come from the germline V gene (reference sequence). V was clipped by 1 base and J by 4 bases; unmatched bases: 5. The CDR3 is 15 residues long. DNA of the CDR3: TGTGCCTGGAGTGGTCGACTAGCGGGAGATTACGAGCAGTACTTC. It translates to CAWSGRLAGDYEQYF.

The chain carries TRBV11-3 and TRBJ1-1, with 7 nucleotides matching TRBD1. Germline V lookup: CDR1 SGHNT, CDR2 YENEEA. The CDR3 covers 15 residues. After removal of 5 bases from V and 3 bases from J, the junction contained 9 bases not matched to a gene. The CDR3 DNA follows: TGTGCCAGCAGCGCAGGGGGGGTTATAGACACTGAAGCTTTCTTT. Protein: CASSAGGVIDTEAFF.

The chain has TRBV18 and TRBJ2-3, with unresolved D. Germline CDR1 KGHSH, CDR2 LQKENI. The ends were cut back, 0 bases at V and 6 bases at J, with 7 bases in the middle. The CDR3 contains 13 residues. The CDR3 DNA reads as TGTGCCAGCTCACCACCGTCTTTGGATACGCAGTATTTT. The encoded protein is CASSPPSLDTQYF.

The chain links TRBV5-4 to TRBJ1-2; TRBD1 is a possible D gene (5 bases). CDR1 and CDR2 (germline): SGHNT, YYREEE (reference sequence). The CDR3 covers 13 residues. The ends were cut back, 4 bases at V and 4 bases at J, with 11 bases in the middle. Written as DNA, the CDR3 is TGTGCCAGCAGCAGGGACGGGTTCTATGGCTACACCTTC. Its protein is CASSRDGFYGYTF.

This sequence joins TRBV7-9 and TRBJ2-3; D gene unclear. Trimming shortened V by 5 bases and J by 7 bases, and 10 bases separated the two germline ends. Germline loops: CDR1 SEHNR, CDR2 FQNEAQ (reference sequence). The CDR3 covers 12 residues. For the CDR3, the DNA is TGTGCCAGCAGCGACAACAGTTATACGCAGTATTTT. Amino acids: CASSDNSYTQYF.

The V gene is TRBV18, the J gene TRBJ1-5; no clear D. CDR1 is KGHSH, CDR2 LQKENI, per germline. The CDR3 length is 14 residues. Trimming stripped 6 bases from V and 4 bases from J, with 13 bases between. In DNA form, the CDR3 reads TGTGCCAGCTCCCAAATACAAGGTAATCAGCCCCAGCATTTT. This translates into CASSQIQGNQPQHF.

The chain links TRBV9 to TRBJ2-1; D perhaps matches TRBD2 (5 bases). CDR1 is SGDLS, CDR2 YYNGEE, per germline. The CDR3 loop spans 15 amino acids. V was clipped by 0 bases and J by 6 bases, with 13 bases between them. This CDR3 reads CASSVAGTRPNEQFF. CDR3 sequence (DNA): TGTGCCAGCAGCGTAGCGGGAACCCGTCCCAATGAGCAGTTCTTC.

This sequence joins TRBV4-1 and TRBJ1-4, with D unclear. This CDR3 has 16 residues. Trimming removed 0 bases from V and 5 bases from J, with 13 bases in between. CDR1 MGHRA and CDR2 YSYEKL come from the germline V gene. The chain's CDR3 is CASSQDGGIPNEKLFF. In nucleotides, the CDR3 is TGCGCCAGCAGCCAAGACGGTGGAATCCCGAATGAAAAACTGTTTTTT.

The chain links TRBV7-9 to TRBJ2-7; 10 bases line up with TRBD2. The CDR3 is made up of 14 amino acids. The junction had 6 bases not matched to a gene; V was cut back by 6 bases and J by 4 bases. Germline assignment: CDR1 SEHNR and CDR2 FQNEAQ (reference sequence). The DNA of the CDR3 is TGTGCCAGCAGGGGGGCTAGCGGGAGTTACGAGCAGTACTTC. Protein: CASRGASGSYEQYF. The complete variable domain, with remaining parts taken from reference TRBV7-9 and TRBJ2-7, reads DTGVSQNPRHKITKRGQNVTFRCDPISEHNRLYWYRQTLGQGPEFLTYFQNEAQLEKSRLLSDRFSAERPKGSFSTLEIQRTEQGDSAMYLCASRGASGSYEQYFGPGTRLTVT.

V gene TRBV15 combines with J gene TRBJ1-1; TRBD1 might be the D (5 bases). Germline CDR1 is LNHNV and CDR2 is YYDKDF (reference sequence). This CDR3 is 17 amino acids long. V lost 0 bases and J lost 0, with 14 bases in between. CDR3 sequence (DNA): TGTGCCACCAGCAGAGATTACGGGGGAGGGTTGAACACTGAAGCTTTCTTT. This sequence encodes CATSRDYGGGLNTEAFF.

This chain links TRBV2 with TRBJ2-5; D call uncertain. The CDR3 totals 12 residues. V shed 5 bases and J shed 2 bases, with 6 bases lying between them. CDR1 is SNHLY and CDR2 is FYNNEI in the germline V gene. The CDR3 reads CASSLQQETQYF. The CDR3, as DNA: TGTGCCAGCAGTCTGCAGCAAGAGACCCAGTACTTC. The whole variable domain, remainder taken from reference TRBV2 and TRBJ2-5, is EPEVTQTPSHQVTQMGQEVILRCVPISNHLYFYWYRQILGQKVEFLVSFYNNEISEKSEIFDDQFSVERPDGSNFTLKIRSTKLEDSAMYFCASSLQQETQYFGPGTRLLVL.

The chain links TRBV6-1 to TRBJ1-2; no definite D call. V was trimmed by 4 bases and J by 0 bases, leaving 15 bases between them. The CDR3 runs 16 residues. Germline CDR1 reads MNHNS; CDR2 reads SASEGT. CDR3 in amino acids: CASSGTLETSNYGYTF. In nucleotides, the CDR3 is TGTGCCAGCAGTGGTACGCTTGAGACTTCTAACTATGGCTACACCTTC.

This clone showed up just once. The chain combines TRBV5-5 with TRBJ2-3; 8 bases map to TRBD2. The CDR3 length is 15 residues. The V segment lost 7 bases and the J segment 2 bases; nucleotides outside the gene matches: 9. CDR1 SGHKS and CDR2 YYEKEE come from the germline V gene (reference sequence). This chain's CDR3 is CASQTRLAYTDTQYF. The CDR3 bases are TGTGCCAGCCAAACCCGACTAGCGTACACAGATACGCAGTATTTT. The whole variable domain, filled in from reference TRBV5-5 and TRBJ2-3, reads DAGVTQSPTHLIKTRGQQVTLRCSPISGHKSVSWYQQVLGQGPQFIFQYYEKEERGRGNFPDRFSARQFPNYSSELNVNALLLGDSALYLCASQTRLAYTDTQYFGPGTRLTVL.

The chain employs TRBV28 and TRBJ1-1, with D perhaps matching TRBD1 (5 bases). Trimming removed 6 bases from V and 9 bases from J, with 20 bases in between. Germline V gene data show CDR1 as MDHEN and CDR2 as SYDVKM. This CDR3 has 14 residues. Written as DNA, the CDR3 is TGTGCCAGCAGCCAAGAGTGGGGGTTGGTTAAAGCTTTCTTT. Translation: CASSQEWGLVKAFF.

This chain connects TRBV6-5 to TRBJ1-2, with D uncertain. The CDR3 has 12 amino acids. Per germline, CDR1 MNHEY and CDR2 SVGAGI. The germline V and J ends were trimmed by 5 bases and 0 bases, with 4 bases remaining between them. In nucleotides, the CDR3 is TGTGCCAGCAGTCCGACTAACTATGGCTACACCTTC. This encodes CASSPTNYGYTF.

This clone occurred once. The rearrangement links TRBV6-1 to TRBJ1-1; no firm D call. Germline V gene sequence: CDR1 MNHNS, CDR2 SASEGT. The CDR3 is made up of 13 amino acids. Deletions cut 6 bases from V and 5 bases from J, with 13 bases between. In nucleotides, the CDR3 is TGTGCCAGCAGCCCGGAGCCTGCAACTGAAGCTTTCTTT. It is translated as CASSPEPATEAFF.

This clone came up a few times. The rearrangement links TRBV5-8 to TRBJ1-5, with D perhaps TRBD1 (6 bases). Germline-derived CDR1 and CDR2 are SGHTS and YDEGEE. The V gene lost 7 bases and the J gene lost 0 bases, with 14 bases spanning the gap. The CDR3 has 15 residues. CDR3 DNA: TGTGCCAGCCGAAAGGGGGTCCATAGCAATCAGCCCCAGCATTTT. Amino acid sequence: CASRKGVHSNQPQHF. Drawing the rest from reference TRBV5-8 and TRBJ1-5, the complete variable domain is EAGVTQSPTHLIKTRGQQATLRCSPISGHTSVYWYQQALGLGLQFLLWYDEGEERNRGNFPPRFSGRQFPNYSSELNVNALELEDSALYLCASRKGVHSNQPQHFGDGTRLSIL.

The chain links TRBV28 to TRBJ1-4, with TRBD1 matching over 9 bases. Per the germline V gene, CDR1 is MDHEN and CDR2 is SYDVKM. V gave up 3 bases and J gave up 7 bases; unmatched junction bases: 3. The CDR3 covers 14 residues. This CDR3 is CASSFNRGPEKLFF. The CDR3 bases are TGTGCCAGCAGTTTCAACAGGGGGCCTGAAAAACTGTTTTTT.